A single sample is the source of the 29 T cell receptor beta chains below, sequenced in a study of OX40 agonist ivuxolimab in advanced cancers. Here immunoSEQ multiplex PCR was the method, and the copy in TCRdb shows in-frame clones only, minus some. Among fewer than 90,000 clones listed, around 86% were seen once. Sample: CD4+ or CD8+ T cells sorted from blood, taken in a trial of the OX40 agonist ivuxolimab. The receptor set was obtained from an adult with an advanced solid tumor such as melanoma, head and neck, liver or kidney cancer.

This chain uses TRBV2 with TRBJ1-1, with a tentative D call TRBD1 (5 bases). CDR1 is SNHLY and CDR2 is FYNNEI in the germline V gene. CDR3 length: 13 residues. Trimming removed 7 bases at V and 3 bases at J, with 12 bases between. Written as DNA, the CDR3 is TGTGCCAGCACTTGGGGGGAAGACACTGAAGCTTTCTTT. Its translation: CASTWGEDTEAFF.

This chain connects TRBV27 to TRBJ2-7, with 9 bases matching TRBD2. This CDR3 has 15 residues. V lost 2 bases and J lost 2; bases outside the gene matches: 4. CDR1 and CDR2 (germline): MNHEY, SMNVEV (reference sequence). CDR3 residues: CASSLRAGGPYEQYF. In DNA, the CDR3 is TGTGCCAGCAGTTTAAGGGCGGGGGGGCCCTACGAGCAGTACTTC.

The J gene is TRBJ2-2, the V gene TRBV11-2, with D tentatively TRBD1 (6 bases). V lost 5 bases, J lost 5 bases, and 15 bases lay in between. Germline-derived CDR1 and CDR2 are SGHAT and FQNNGV. CDR3 length equals 15 residues. The chain's CDR3 is CASSPWLTGTGELFF. CDR3 nucleotides: TGTGCCAGCAGCCCCTGGTTGACAGGAACCGGGGAGCTGTTTTTT.

This chain's CDR3 is CASSLDPSGELFF. DNA for the CDR3: TGCGCCAGCAGCTTGGACCCCTCCGGGGAGCTGTTTTTT. The chain recombines TRBV5-1 with TRBJ2-2; D is ambiguous. The CDR3 loop spans 13 amino acids. The germline V and J ends were trimmed by 0 bases and 6 bases, with 6 bases remaining between them. Germline values: CDR1 SGHRS, CDR2 YFSETQ.

The genes are TRBV4-2 and TRBJ2-7, with D unclear. Germline V CDR1 and CDR2: LGHNA, YNFKEQ. V was cut by 2 bases and J by 2 bases, with 7 bases left in between. The length of the CDR3 is 13 residues. The CDR3 sequence: CASSQSGPYEQYF. The CDR3 bases are TGTGCCAGCAGCCAAAGTGGTCCCTACGAGCAGTACTTC.

This chain joins TRBV9 and TRBJ2-3; D uncertain. Trimming left V 0 bases short and J 2 bases short, with 7 bases between. The CDR3 has 14 residues. Germline V lookup: CDR1 SGDLS, CDR2 YYNGEE. CDR3 in DNA: TGTGCCAGCAGCGTAGATGGTTACACAGATACGCAGTATTTT. It is translated as CASSVDGYTDTQYF.

This chain joins TRBV11-1 and TRBJ1-4; possible D gene TRBD1, 5 bases. Germline V lookup: CDR1 SGHAT, CDR2 FQDESV (reference sequence). The CDR3 has 16 amino acids. Between the trimmed V and J ends, which lost 4 bases and 2 bases, there was a span of 14 bases. In DNA, the CDR3 is TGTGCCAGCAGCTCCGGGACGGGGTCGACTAATGAAAAACTGTTTTTT. Amino acid sequence: CASSSGTGSTNEKLFF.

In DNA, the CDR3 is TGTGCCAGCAGTTTGGGTAGTTATGGCTACACCTTC. Its protein is CASSLGSYGYTF. The chain couples TRBV28 to TRBJ1-2, with D unresolved. CDR3 length: 12 amino acids. Germline CDR1 and CDR2: MDHEN and SYDVKM. V lost 3 bases, J lost 5 bases, and 7 bases lay in between.

The chain combines TRBV6-1 with TRBJ1-1; D uncertain. The V gene lost 6 bases and the J gene lost 3 bases, with 8 bases spanning the gap. Germline assignment: CDR1 MNHNS and CDR2 SASEGT. This CDR3 is 12 amino acids long. CDR3 bases: TGTGCCAGCAGGGATATTTACACTGAAGCTTTCTTT. It translates to CASRDIYTEAFF.

The V call is TRBV6-5, the J call TRBJ2-7; 10 nucleotides match TRBD2. J gave up 3 bases and V 0 bases, and 5 bases lay outside the gene matches. The CDR3 has 16 residues. Looked up from germline, CDR1 is MNHEY and CDR2 is SVGAGI. The CDR3 DNA follows: TGTGCCAGCAGTTACTCTTGGCTAGCGGGGGACTACGAGCAGTACTTC. Its translation: CASSYSWLAGDYEQYF.

The chain couples TRBV7-3 to TRBJ2-2, with unresolved D. CDR3 length equals 14 residues. Germline V gene sequence: CDR1 SGHTA, CDR2 FQGTGA. V was shortened by 2 bases and J by 4 bases, with 8 bases between the two germline ends. CDR3 nucleotides: TGTGCCAGCAGCTTAGTACAGTCCACCGGGGAGCTGTTTTTT. This sequence encodes CASSLVQSTGELFF.

The CDR3 nucleotides are TGTGCCAGCAGCTTTTCGGAGGCAGATACGCAGTATTTT. It encodes CASSFSEADTQYF. The chain recombines TRBV5-4 with TRBJ2-3, with D possibly TRBD2 on 5 matching bases. The CDR3 has 13 amino acids. Germline-derived CDR1 and CDR2 are SGHNT and YYREEE (reference sequence). The V end was cut by 2 bases, the J end by 4 bases, with 8 bases between. Combining the CDR3 with reference TRBV5-4 and TRBJ2-3 gives the whole variable domain ETGVTQSPTHLIKTRGQQVTLRCSSQSGHNTVSWYQQALGQGPQFIFQYYREEENGRGNFPPRFSGLQFPNYSSELNVNALELDDSALYLCASSFSEADTQYFGPGTRLTVL.

The genes are TRBV5-8 and TRBJ2-7; D not resolved. V dropped 7 bases and J dropped 9 bases, with 14 bases sitting between them. The length of the CDR3 is 11 residues. Germline V gene data show CDR1 as SGHTS and CDR2 as YDEGEE. The CDR3: CASGPCLRQYV. The CDR3 DNA sequence: TGTGCCAGCGGACCATGTTTGAGGCAGTACGTC.

This clone was found once. The sample contains more than one DNA sequence encoding this CDR3. This rearrangement joins TRBV20-1 to TRBJ2-5; no reliable D call. CDR1 is DFQATT, CDR2 SNEGSKA, per germline (reference sequence). V dropped 6 bases and J dropped 2 bases, with 4 bases sitting between them. This CDR3 is built from 10 residues. The CDR3 loop is CSARQETQYF. DNA of the CDR3: TGCAGTGCCCGACAAGAGACCCAGTACTTC.

J is TRBJ2-6 and V is TRBV9, with unresolved D. Germline CDR1 and CDR2: SGDLS and YYNGEE. There are 16 residues in the CDR3. V shed 3 bases and J shed 2 bases, with 12 bases lying between them. This chain's CDR3 is CASSARLSTGANVLTF. The DNA for the CDR3 is TGTGCCAGCAGCGCCCGTCTCTCCACTGGGGCCAACGTCCTGACTTTC.

This clone has only a few counts. The rearrangement uses TRBV11-2 and TRBJ1-6; D unresolved. Trimming stripped 5 bases from V and 10 bases from J, with 9 bases between. The CDR3 is 12 amino acids. Germline CDR1 is SGHAT and CDR2 is FQNNGV. CDR3 in DNA: TGTGCCAGCAGCCGTGAGGGATCACCCCTCCACTTT. This translates into CASSREGSPLHF.

V and J are TRBV6-5 and TRBJ2-2; 11 nucleotides agree with TRBD1. This CDR3 spans 15 amino acids. Unmatched junction bases numbered 2, after V lost 4 bases and J lost 4 bases. The germline V gene has CDR1 MNHEY and CDR2 SVGAGI. The CDR3 loop is CASSSGTGGTGELFF. CDR3 nucleotide sequence: TGTGCCAGCAGTTCCGGGACAGGGGGCACCGGGGAGCTGTTTTTT.

This chain connects TRBV7-3 to TRBJ1-6; a weak D match, TRBD1 (5 bases). V lost 2 bases and J 9 bases, leaving 11 bases between the germline ends. Germline CDR1 SGHTA, CDR2 FQGTGA. This CDR3 spans 14 amino acids. CDR3 region: CASSLQGFGSPLHF. CDR3 coding DNA: TGTGCCAGCAGCTTACAGGGCTTTGGTTCACCCCTCCACTTT.

This sequence joins TRBV28 and TRBJ1-6; 7 bases match TRBD1. J was trimmed by 11 bases and V by 2 bases; bases with no gene match: 15. The germline CDR1 and CDR2 sequences are MDHEN and SYDVKM. This CDR3 contains 17 residues. The DNA of the CDR3 is TGTGCCAGCAGTTTAGAGACAGGGAGGTCTCCTGGGGCACCCCTCCACTTT. Protein: CASSLETGRSPGAPLHF.

The rearrangement uses TRBV28 and TRBJ1-1; 9 bases agree with TRBD1. The germline gives CDR1 MDHEN, CDR2 SYDVKM. The CDR3 totals 15 residues. Trimming removed 6 bases from V and 6 bases from J; junction bases left unmatched: 11. The CDR3 nucleotides are TGTGCCAGCAGCTCCTTCGACAGGGGGAAGCCTGAAGCTTTCTTT. It encodes CASSSFDRGKPEAFF.

This clone was counted a few times. J is TRBJ1-5 and V is TRBV19; D call uncertain. The germline V and J ends were trimmed by 6 bases and 5 bases, with 14 bases remaining between them. Germline V lookup: CDR1 LNHDA, CDR2 SQIVND (reference sequence). The CDR3 spans 14 residues. The CDR3, as DNA: TGTGCCAGTAGCCTAGAGCCTAATTATCAGCCCCAGCATTTT. Its protein is CASSLEPNYQPQHF.

This chain connects TRBV2 to TRBJ2-7, with 7 bases that match TRBD1. After removal of 3 bases from V and 7 bases from J, the junction contained 12 bases not matched to a gene. Per the germline V gene, CDR1 is SNHLY and CDR2 is FYNNEI. The CDR3 spans 15 residues. The DNA of the CDR3 is TGTGCCAGCAGTGAGAGGCAGGGGGTACTCTGGGAGCAGTACTTC. It encodes CASSERQGVLWEQYF.

A remark on this clone: This same CDR3 is encoded by further DNA sequences in the sample. DNA of the CDR3: TGTGCCTGGAGCGCGGCTTACGAGCAGTACTTC. This translates into CAWSAAYEQYF. This chain uses TRBV30 with TRBJ2-7; D remains ambiguous. V was pared by 3 bases and J by 4 bases, with 7 bases between. CDR3 length: 11 amino acids. In germline, CDR1 is GTSNPN, CDR2 SVGIG (reference sequence).

The chain recombines TRBV15 with TRBJ2-3; 7 nucleotides line up with TRBD2. Germline trimming cut 8 bases from V and 1 base from J; bases unmatched to any gene: 3. The CDR3 length is 13 residues. Per the germline V gene, CDR1 is LNHNV and CDR2 is YYDKDF (reference sequence). In DNA form, the CDR3 reads TGTGCCACCGGGGGGGAGGGCACAGATACGCAGTATTTT. Its translation is CATGGEGTDTQYF.

This clone came up once. This chain joins TRBV27 and TRBJ1-3; a possible D gene is TRBD1 (6 bases). This CDR3 spans 15 amino acids. Germline V gene sequence: CDR1 MNHEY, CDR2 SMNVEV (reference sequence). Trimming took 2 bases from V and 0 from J, leaving 8 bases between them. The CDR3 DNA reads TGTGCCAGCAGTTTACAGGGGATCTCTGGAAACACCATATATTTT. This encodes CASSLQGISGNTIYF.

This clone was observed a single time. The chain carries TRBV9 and TRBJ2-1; 12 bases are shared with TRBD1. The CDR3 consists of 15 residues. After removal of 4 bases from V and 7 bases from J, the junction contained 6 bases not matched to a gene. CDR1 and CDR2 from the germline V gene are SGDLS and YYNGEE. The CDR3 DNA follows: TGTGCCAGCAGCCCGAGGGACAGGGGGCTAAATGAGCAGTTCTTC. Its protein product is CASSPRDRGLNEQFF.

This clone appeared a few times. The V and J genes are TRBV6-1 and TRBJ2-5, with 11 bases fitting TRBD2. The J segment lost 5 bases and the V segment lost 6 bases, leaving 8 bases of the junction unmatched. Germline V gives CDR1 MNHNS, CDR2 SASEGT. CDR3 size: 15 residues. CDR3 bases: TGTGCCAGCAGCGCGGGACTAGCGGATTTGGAGACCCAGTACTTC. It encodes CASSAGLADLETQYF.

This clone was seen only once. CDR3 nucleotide sequence: TGTGCCAGCAGCCGTCAGGGGAGGCAGCCCCAGCATTTT. It specifies CASSRQGRQPQHF. The chain carries TRBV6-5 and TRBJ1-5; D is possibly TRBD1 (6 bases). The V end was cut by 6 bases, the J end by 7 bases, with 13 bases between. The CDR3 length is 13 residues. Germline V CDR1 and CDR2: MNHEY, SVGAGI.

The V call is TRBV6-1, the J call TRBJ2-1; TRBD2 agrees at 12 bases. V trimming: 5 bases; J trimming: 12 bases; junction bases outside the gene matches: 11. Germline V gene data show CDR1 as MNHNS and CDR2 as SASEGT. This CDR3 is 15 amino acids long. The CDR3 nucleotides are TGTGCCAGCAGTTCGACTAGCGGGGGAGCGATTGGGCAGTTCTTC. Protein sequence: CASSSTSGGAIGQFF.